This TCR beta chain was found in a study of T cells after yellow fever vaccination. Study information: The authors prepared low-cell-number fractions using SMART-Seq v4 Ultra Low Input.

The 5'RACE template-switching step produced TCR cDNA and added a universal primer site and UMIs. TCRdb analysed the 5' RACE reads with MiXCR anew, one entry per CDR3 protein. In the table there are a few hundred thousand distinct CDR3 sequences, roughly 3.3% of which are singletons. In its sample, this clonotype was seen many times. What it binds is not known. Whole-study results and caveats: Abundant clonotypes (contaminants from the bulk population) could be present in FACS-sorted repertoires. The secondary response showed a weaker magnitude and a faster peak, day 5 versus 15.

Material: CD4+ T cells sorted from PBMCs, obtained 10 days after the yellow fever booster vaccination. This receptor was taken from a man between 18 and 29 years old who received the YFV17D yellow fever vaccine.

This CDR3 is CASTEERSGNTEAFF. CDR3 coding DNA: TGTGCCAGCACCGAAGAGAGGTCCGGGAACACTGAAGCTTTCTTT. The chain joins TRBV6-6 to TRBJ1-1; no clear D gene. The CDR3 runs to 15 residues. V dropped 7 bases and J dropped 1 base, with 16 bases sitting between them. Per germline, CDR1 MNHNY and CDR2 SVGAGI (reference sequence).